A selection of T cell receptor beta chains follows, all from one sample in a study of vaccination effects on CD4 cells after COVID-19. Their recognized antigens are unknown. The method was immunoSEQ multiplex PCR; TCRdb's version includes in-frame clones alone and lacks a portion of them. The sample carries more than 20,000 clones, 77% recorded once. Sequences were derived from CD4+ T cells from PBMCs cultured with HCoV-NL63 spike peptides, sampled before COVID-19 vaccination. Receptors originate from a human donor who had a prior SARS-CoV-2 infection. Both conserved end residues are part of each CDR3. D genes are given only for firm matches. Expanded clones get a size class; other rows say once, few or many, or leave the size out.

>TRBV10-3|TRBD2|.|TRBJ2-3
TGTGCCACCGCTCTAGCGGGGAGCACAGATACGCAGTATTTT
CATALAGSTDTQYF
>TRBV7-2|.|.|TRBJ2-3
TGTGCCAGCAGCTTAGGGGTCGTGGGGGATACGCAGTATTTT
CASSLGVVGDTQYF
>TRBV7-9|.|.|TRBJ2-7
TGTGCCACCGGAGACAGGAGGCTTTACGAGCAGTACTTC
CATGDRRLYEQYF
>TRBV3-1/TRBV3-2|.|.|TRBJ2-5
TGTGCCAGCAGCCAAGAGTTTGACAGACGCCAAGAGACCCAGTACTTC
CASSQEFDRRQETQYF
>TRBV30|.|few|TRBJ2-7
TGTGCCTGGTCCAAGCGCTTTTACGAGCAGTACTTC
CAWSKRFYEQYF
>TRBV5-5|.|.|TRBJ1-1
TGTGCCAGCAGCCCGACCGCAGGGGATGGGAGGGGAGCTTTCTTT
CASSPTAGDGRGAFF
>TRBV11-3|TRBD1|.|TRBJ2-5
TGTGCCAGCAGCCCCGGACAGGTCTTCCAAGAGACCCAGTACTTC
CASSPGQVFQETQYF
>TRBV5-4|.|.|TRBJ2-5
TGTGCCAGCAGCTTGGCTGCGGAAGAGACCCAGTACTTC
CASSLAAEETQYF
>TRBV12-5|.|few|TRBJ2-5
TGTGCTAGTGGTAATCAAGAGACCCAGTACTTC
CASGNQETQYF
>TRBV6-5|.|.|TRBJ1-6
TGTGCCAGCAGCTCGGGGCCCTATAATTCACCCCTCCACTTT
CASSSGPYNSPLHF
>TRBV6-5|.|.|TRBJ2-2
TGTGCCAGCAGCCGAGGATATGGAAACCACGGGGAGCTGTTTTTT
CASSRGYGNHGELFF
>TRBV3-1/TRBV3-2|.|once|TRBJ2-5
TGTGCCAGCAGCCTACTGGACAGAAGAGAGACCCAGTACTTC
CASSLLDRRETQYF
>TRBV4-1|TRBD1|.|TRBJ2-5
TGCGCCAGCAGCCCAAGAAATGACAGGGCTCAAGAGACCCAGTACTTC
CASSPRNDRAQETQYF
>TRBV7-2|TRBD1|.|TRBJ1-1
TGTGCCAGCAGCTTGGACAGGGTTAACACTGAAGCTTTCTTT
CASSLDRVNTEAFF
>TRBV29-1|.|.|TRBJ1-2
TGCAGCGTTGTAGGGAATCGGATCTATGGCTACACCTTC
CSVVGNRIYGYTF
>TRBV7-9|TRBD1|.|TRBJ2-7
TGTGCCGGAGAAAGGACAGGGGTCTACGAGCAGTACTTC
CAGERTGVYEQYF
>TRBV5-4|TRBD2|.|TRBJ2-5
TGTGCCAGCAGCAGCACTAGCGGGGGCTCGGGAGAGACCCAGTACTTC
CASSSTSGGSGETQYF
>TRBV4-1|.|.|TRBJ1-2
TGCGCCAGCAGCCAAGACTTCTCGGGAGAAAACTATGGCTACACCTTC
CASSQDFSGENYGYTF
>TRBV7-9|.|few|TRBJ2-3
TGTGCCAGCAGCTTAAGTCCTGATACGCAGTATTTT
CASSLSPDTQYF
>TRBV6-5|.|.|TRBJ1-1
TGTGCCAGCAGTTCCCCGGGGGAAAACACTGAAGCTTTCTTT
CASSSPGENTEAFF
>TRBV7-9|TRBD2|few|TRBJ2-2
TGTGCCAGCAGCCCGATGCTAGCGGGAACCGGGGAGCTGTTTTTT
CASSPMLAGTGELFF
>TRBV7-9|TRBD1|.|TRBJ2-5
TGTGCCAGCAGCTTGCAGGGGGCGCAGGAGACCCAGTACTTC
CASSLQGAQETQYF
>TRBV11-1|.|.|TRBJ2-3
TGTGCCAGCAGCCCATCCATTCGGGCGGGACTGGATACGCAGTATTTT
CASSPSIRAGLDTQYF